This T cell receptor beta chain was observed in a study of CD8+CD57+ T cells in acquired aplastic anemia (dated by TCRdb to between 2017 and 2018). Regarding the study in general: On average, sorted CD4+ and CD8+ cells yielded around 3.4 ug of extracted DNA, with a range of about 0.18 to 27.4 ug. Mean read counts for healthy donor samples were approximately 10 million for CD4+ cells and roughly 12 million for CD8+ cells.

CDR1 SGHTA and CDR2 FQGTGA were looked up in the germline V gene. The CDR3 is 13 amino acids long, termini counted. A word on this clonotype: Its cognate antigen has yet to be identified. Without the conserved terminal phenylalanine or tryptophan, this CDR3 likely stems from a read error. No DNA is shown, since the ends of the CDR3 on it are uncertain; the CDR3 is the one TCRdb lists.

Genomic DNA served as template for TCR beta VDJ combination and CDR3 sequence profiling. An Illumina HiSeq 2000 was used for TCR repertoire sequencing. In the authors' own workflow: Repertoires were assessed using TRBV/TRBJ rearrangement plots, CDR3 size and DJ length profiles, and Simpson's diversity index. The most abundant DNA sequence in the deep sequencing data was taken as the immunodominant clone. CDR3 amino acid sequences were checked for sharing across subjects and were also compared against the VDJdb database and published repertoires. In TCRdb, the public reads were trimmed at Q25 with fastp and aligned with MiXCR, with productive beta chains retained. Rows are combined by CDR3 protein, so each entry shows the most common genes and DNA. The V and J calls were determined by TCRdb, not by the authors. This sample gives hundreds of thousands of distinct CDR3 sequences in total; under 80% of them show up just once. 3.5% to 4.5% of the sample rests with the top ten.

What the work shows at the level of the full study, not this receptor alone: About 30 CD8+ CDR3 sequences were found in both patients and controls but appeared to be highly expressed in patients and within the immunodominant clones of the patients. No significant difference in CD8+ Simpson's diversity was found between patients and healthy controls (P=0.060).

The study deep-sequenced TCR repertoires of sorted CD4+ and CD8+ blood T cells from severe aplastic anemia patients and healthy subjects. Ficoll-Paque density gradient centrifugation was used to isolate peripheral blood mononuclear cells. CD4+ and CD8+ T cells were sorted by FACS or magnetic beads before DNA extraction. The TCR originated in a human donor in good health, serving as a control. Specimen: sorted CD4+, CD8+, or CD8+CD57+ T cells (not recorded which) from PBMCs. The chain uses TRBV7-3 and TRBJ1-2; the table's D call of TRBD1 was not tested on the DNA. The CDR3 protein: CASSGGVTGQETQ.